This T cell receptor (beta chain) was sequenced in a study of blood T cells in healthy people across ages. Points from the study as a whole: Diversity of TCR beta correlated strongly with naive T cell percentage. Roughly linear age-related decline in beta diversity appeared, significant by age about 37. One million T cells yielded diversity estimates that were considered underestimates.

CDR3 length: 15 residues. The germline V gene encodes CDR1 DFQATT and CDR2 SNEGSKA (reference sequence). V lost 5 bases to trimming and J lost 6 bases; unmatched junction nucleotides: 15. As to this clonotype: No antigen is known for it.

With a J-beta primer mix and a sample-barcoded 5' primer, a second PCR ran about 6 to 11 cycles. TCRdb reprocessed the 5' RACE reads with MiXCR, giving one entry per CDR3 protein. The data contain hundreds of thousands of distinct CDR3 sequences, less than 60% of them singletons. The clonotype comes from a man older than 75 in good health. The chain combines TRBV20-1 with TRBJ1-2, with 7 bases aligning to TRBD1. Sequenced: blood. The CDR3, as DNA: TGCAGTGCTTCCGAAAGACGGGACAGAAAAGATGGCTACACCTTC. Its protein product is CSASERRDRKDGYTF.